This is a list of T cell receptor beta chains from one sample in a study of shared clonotypes between healthy human individuals. TCRdb's copy holds only in-frame clones and misses some; the assay was immunoSEQ multiplex PCR. The table has 2 million to 2.5 million clones, under 97% seen once. Sequencing was performed on naive CD4+ T cells sorted from blood. These receptors were taken from a man between 18 and 29 years old in good health. The CDR3 runs from the conserved cysteine through the conserved F or W. A D gene is named only where the DNA matches it firmly. Clone size is not always given. Where it is, it says once, few, many or a class for expanded clones.

J gene: TRBJ2-7
CDR3 length: 16
V gene: TRBV5-6
clone size: NA
D gene: NA
CDR3 DNA: TGTGCCAGCAGCTTGTTAGGGCAGGATCAGGGAAAGGAGCAGTACTTC
CDR3 protein: CASSLLGQDQGKEQYF

J gene: TRBJ2-2
CDR3 length: 13
V gene: TRBV7-9
clone size: NA
D gene: NA
CDR3 DNA: TGTGCCAGCAGCTTACCAAACACCGGGGAGCTGTTTTTT
CDR3 protein: CASSLPNTGELFF

J gene: TRBJ2-7
CDR3 length: 14
V gene: TRBV18
clone size: once
D gene: TRBD1
CDR3 DNA: TGTGCCAGCTCACCCTCCGGGACAGGGTTCGAGCAGTACTTC
CDR3 protein: CASSPSGTGFEQYF

J gene: TRBJ2-3
CDR3 length: 12
V gene: TRBV5-1
clone size: NA
D gene: NA
CDR3 DNA: TGCGCCAGCAGCACCGGGAGCGATACGCAGTATTTT
CDR3 protein: CASSTGSDTQYF

J gene: TRBJ2-7
CDR3 length: 14
V gene: TRBV18
clone size: NA
D gene: NA
CDR3 DNA: TGTGCCAGCTCACCAGAGTCCCAATCCTACGAGCAGTACTTC
CDR3 protein: CASSPESQSYEQYF

J gene: TRBJ2-2
CDR3 length: 11
V gene: TRBV10-3
clone size: NA
D gene: NA
CDR3 DNA: TGTGCCATCAGTCATACCGGGGAGCTGTTTTTT
CDR3 protein: CAISHTGELFF

J gene: TRBJ2-3
CDR3 length: 17
V gene: TRBV10-1
clone size: NA
D gene: TRBD2
CDR3 DNA: TGCGCCAGCAGTGAGTCTTCTAGCGGGGGAGTCACAGATACGCAGTATTTT
CDR3 protein: CASSESSSGGVTDTQYF

J gene: TRBJ2-7
CDR3 length: 14
V gene: TRBV28
clone size: NA
D gene: TRBD1
CDR3 DNA: TGTGCCAGCATCACGACAGGGGGGCCCTACGAGCAGTACTTC
CDR3 protein: CASITTGGPYEQYF

J gene: TRBJ2-7
CDR3 length: 14
V gene: TRBV7-9
clone size: NA
D gene: NA
CDR3 DNA: TGTGCCAGCAGCTTAGGGTCCAGCTCCTACGAGCAGTACTTC
CDR3 protein: CASSLGSSSYEQYF

J gene: TRBJ2-3
CDR3 length: 16
V gene: TRBV7-9
clone size: once
D gene: TRBD2
CDR3 DNA: TGTGCCAGCAGCTTAGGGACTAGCTTCGGCACAGATACGCAGTATTTT
CDR3 protein: CASSLGTSFGTDTQYF

J gene: TRBJ2-7
CDR3 length: 15
V gene: TRBV28
clone size: NA
D gene: TRBD2
CDR3 DNA: TGTGCCAGCAGTACCCTCGGGGGGGGTTCCTACGAGCAGTACTTC
CDR3 protein: CASSTLGGGSYEQYF

J gene: TRBJ2-7
CDR3 length: 14
V gene: TRBV10-3
clone size: NA
D gene: NA
CDR3 DNA: TGTGCCATCAGTGAAGGAGGGGGAGGCTACGAGCAGTACTTC
CDR3 protein: CAISEGGGGYEQYF

J gene: TRBJ1-6
CDR3 length: 13
V gene: TRBV27
clone size: once
D gene: NA
CDR3 DNA: TGTGCCAGCAAAGAATTGACAGATTCACCCCTCCACTTT
CDR3 protein: CASKELTDSPLHF

J gene: TRBJ1-3
CDR3 length: 18
V gene: TRBV4-3
clone size: NA
D gene: NA
CDR3 DNA: TGCGCCAGCAGCCAAGAATGGGGGGGGCAGGGAGCTGGAAACACCATATATTTT
CDR3 protein: CASSQEWGGQGAGNTIYF

J gene: TRBJ2-7
CDR3 length: 14
V gene: TRBV10-1
clone size: NA
D gene: TRBD1
CDR3 DNA: TGCGCCAGCAGATCCGGGACAGGGAACAACGAGCAGTACTTC
CDR3 protein: CASRSGTGNNEQYF

J gene: TRBJ1-6
CDR3 length: 14
V gene: TRBV9
clone size: NA
D gene: NA
CDR3 DNA: TGTGCCAGCGGGCAGGGGATCAGCAATTCACCCCTCCACTTT
CDR3 protein: CASGQGISNSPLHF

J gene: TRBJ2-2
CDR3 length: 16
V gene: TRBV7-6
clone size: NA
D gene: TRBD1
CDR3 DNA: TGTGCCAGCAGTTTGGTCTGGGACAGCAACACCGGGGAGCTGTTTTTT
CDR3 protein: CASSLVWDSNTGELFF

J gene: TRBJ1-2
CDR3 length: 15
V gene: TRBV4-1
clone size: NA
D gene: NA
CDR3 DNA: TGCGCCAGCAGCCAAGAAGTTAATGTTAACTATGGCTACACCTTC
CDR3 protein: CASSQEVNVNYGYTF

J gene: TRBJ2-7
CDR3 length: 14
V gene: TRBV5-1
clone size: NA
D gene: NA
CDR3 DNA: TGCGCCAGCAGCTTCCTCCCTGGGGGGTACGAGCAGTACTTC
CDR3 protein: CASSFLPGGYEQYF

J gene: TRBJ1-2
CDR3 length: 15
V gene: TRBV27
clone size: NA
D gene: TRBD1
CDR3 DNA: TGTGCCAGCAGCCCACTAGGGACAGTAAACTATGGCTACACCTTC
CDR3 protein: CASSPLGTVNYGYTF

J gene: TRBJ2-7
CDR3 length: 15
V gene: TRBV18
clone size: NA
D gene: TRBD1
CDR3 DNA: TGTGCCAGCTCACCACCGGGACAGGGCCCCTACGAGCAGTACTTC
CDR3 protein: CASSPPGQGPYEQYF

J gene: TRBJ2-7
CDR3 length: 13
V gene: TRBV6-5
clone size: NA
D gene: TRBD2
CDR3 DNA: TGTGCCAGCGGGCCTAGCGGGGTCTACGAGCAGTACTTC
CDR3 protein: CASGPSGVYEQYF

J gene: TRBJ2-5
CDR3 length: 16
V gene: TRBV9
clone size: NA
D gene: TRBD2
CDR3 DNA: TGTGCCAGCAGCGCGCCCGGGACTAGGGGACGGGAGACCCAGTACTTC
CDR3 protein: CASSAPGTRGRETQYF

J gene: TRBJ1-3
CDR3 length: 15
V gene: TRBV4-1
clone size: NA
D gene: NA
CDR3 DNA: TGCGCCAGCAGCCAAGAACAGATCTCTGGAAACACCATATATTTT
CDR3 protein: CASSQEQISGNTIYF

J gene: TRBJ1-1
CDR3 length: 13
V gene: TRBV7-2
clone size: NA
D gene: NA
CDR3 DNA: TGTGCCAGCAGCTTACTGGGGGCTACTGAAGCTTTCTTT
CDR3 protein: CASSLLGATEAFF

J gene: TRBJ2-1
CDR3 length: 13
V gene: TRBV11-2
clone size: NA
D gene: TRBD1
CDR3 DNA: TGTGCCAGCAGCTTAGAGGTCAGGGGGGAGCAGTTCTTC
CDR3 protein: CASSLEVRGEQFF